The clone carrying this TCR beta chain was seen repeatedly, ten times or more. This record belongs to a study of Graves' ophthalmopathy and Graves' hyperthyroidism. The V end lost 6 bases, the J end lost 1 base, and 9 bases lay between the germline ends. In germline, CDR1 is DFQATT, CDR2 SNEGSKA (reference sequence). There are 12 residues in the CDR3. Amplification targeted the TCR beta CDR3 regions, with RNA transcripts as the source material. HTBI-primed first-round RT-PCR preceded second-round multiplex PCR. TCRdb itself ran the multiplex PCR reads through MiXCR, one entry per CDR3 protein. The sample has about 740,000 distinct CDR3 sequences, 35% to 50% seen once.

The source of this sequence is an adult man with Graves' ophthalmopathy. Sequenced input: peripheral blood. The chain links TRBV20-1 to TRBJ1-2, with D uncertain. CDR3 bases: TGCAGTGCCGGGCCCATTAACTATGGCTACACCTTC. Protein: CSAGPINYGYTF.